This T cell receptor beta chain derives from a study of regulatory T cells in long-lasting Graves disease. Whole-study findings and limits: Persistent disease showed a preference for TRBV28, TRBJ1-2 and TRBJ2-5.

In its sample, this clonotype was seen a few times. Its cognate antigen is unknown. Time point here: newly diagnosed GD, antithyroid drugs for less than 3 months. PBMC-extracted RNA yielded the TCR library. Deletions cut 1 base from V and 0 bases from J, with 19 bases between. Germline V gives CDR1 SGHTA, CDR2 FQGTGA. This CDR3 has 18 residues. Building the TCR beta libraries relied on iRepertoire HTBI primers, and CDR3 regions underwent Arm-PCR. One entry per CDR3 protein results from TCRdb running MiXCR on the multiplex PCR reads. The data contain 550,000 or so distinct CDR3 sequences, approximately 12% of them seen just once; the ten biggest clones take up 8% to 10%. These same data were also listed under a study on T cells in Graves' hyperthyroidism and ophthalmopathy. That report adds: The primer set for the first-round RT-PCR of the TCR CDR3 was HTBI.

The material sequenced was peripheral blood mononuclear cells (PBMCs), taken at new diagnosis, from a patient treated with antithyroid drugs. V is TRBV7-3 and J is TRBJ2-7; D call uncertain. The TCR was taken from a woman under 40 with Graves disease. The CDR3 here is CASSLMWTPRLSSYEQYF. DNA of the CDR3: TGTGCCAGCAGCTTAATGTGGACGCCCAGACTTAGCTCCTACGAGCAGTACTTC.